Each of the 18 T cell receptor beta chains below was sequenced from the same sample in a study of cytomegalovirus exposure and HLA in healthy donors. The PCR used 60 Vbeta and 13 Jbeta primers. The assay was immunoSEQ multiplex PCR, and TCRdb's table has in-frame clones only and misses some. The sample yields 200,000 or so clones, 82% seen once. The sample was PBMCs. The receptor set was obtained from a boy aged 2-15 years in good health and CMV-seronegative.

The chain links TRBV30 to TRBJ2-5, with D unclear. The J call may not be correct, given that the DNA end is closer to TRBJ2-7. This CDR3 has 12 residues. Germline assignment: CDR1 GTSNPN and CDR2 SVGIG (reference sequence). The CDR3 DNA reads as TGTGCCTGGAGTGTAACTACCTACGAGCAGTACTTC. Protein: CAWSVTTYEQYF.

On this clone itself: Other DNA sequences in this sample translate to the same CDR3. The rearrangement joins TRBV9 to TRBJ2-1; TRBD2 matches 11 bases. The CDR3 spans 15 residues. J gave up 6 bases and V 2 bases, and 4 bases lay outside the gene matches. The germline V gene has CDR1 SGDLS and CDR2 YYNGEE. The CDR3 DNA reads as TGTGCCAGCAGCGTTAGCGGGGGGGCCGGCAATGAGCAGTTCTTC. Translating it yields CASSVSGGAGNEQFF.

The chain has TRBV19 and TRBJ1-5; D unresolved. Germline-derived CDR1 and CDR2 are LNHDA and SQIVND (reference sequence). CDR3 size: 14 residues. V was pared by 8 bases and J by 0 bases, with 11 bases between. The CDR3 coding sequence is TGTGCCAGTTCCCAGAGGTATAGCAATCAGCCCCAGCATTTT. Translation: CASSQRYSNQPQHF.

The rearrangement links TRBV5-1 to TRBJ2-7; 10 bases are shared with TRBD2. This CDR3 contains 14 residues. Germline trimming cut 4 bases from V and 2 bases from J; bases unmatched to any gene: 3. CDR1 is SGHRS, CDR2 YFSETQ, per germline. As DNA, the CDR3 is TGCGCCAGCAGCCTCGGGACTAGCGCCTACGAGCAGTACTTC. Its protein product is CASSLGTSAYEQYF.

The V gene is TRBV19, the J gene TRBJ1-5; 7 nucleotides line up with TRBD1. CDR1 is LNHDA and CDR2 is SQIVND in the germline V gene (reference sequence). V was pared by 5 bases and J by 0 bases, with 13 bases of the junction left unmatched. The CDR3 consists of 18 residues. The CDR3 coding sequence is TGTGCCAGTAGTCCCCTCCGGACAGGCCGGGGTAGCAATCAGCCCCAGCATTTT. Its translation is CASSPLRTGRGSNQPQHF.

This clone was picked up one time. The gene calls are TRBV25-1 and TRBJ2-1; 11 nucleotides agree with TRBD1. J was trimmed by 8 bases and V by 8 bases; bases with no gene match: 14. The CDR3 runs to 16 residues. Germline V gives CDR1 MGHDK, CDR2 SYGVNS. The DNA for the CDR3 is TGTGCCAGCTCCGACTCGAGGGACAGGGGGGAGGATGAGCAGTTCTTC. This sequence encodes CASSDSRDRGEDEQFF.

The chain combines TRBV23-1 with TRBJ1-2; 7 positions match TRBD1. TRBV23-1 has ORF status, its function being uncertain. This CDR3 comprises 13 residues. The trim removed 3 bases at V and 4 bases at J, leaving 2 bases unmatched. The CDR3 DNA follows: TGCGCCAGCAGTCAGTACAGGGGCTATGGCTACACCTTC. Amino acid sequence: CASSQYRGYGYTF.

The rearrangement links TRBV4-3 to TRBJ2-1; 9 nucleotides agree with TRBD2. The J segment lost 10 bases and the V segment lost 1 base, leaving 11 bases of the junction unmatched. CDR1 LGHNA and CDR2 YSLEER come from the germline V gene. The CDR3 covers 16 residues. In DNA, the CDR3 is TGCGCCAGCAGCCAAGGCGGGGGGGCGCCCGGGATCGAGCAGTTCTTC. Translating it yields CASSQGGGAPGIEQFF.

This clone has only a few counts. This chain connects TRBV6-6 to TRBJ1-2, with a tentative D call TRBD1 (5 bases). Germline-derived CDR1 and CDR2 are MNHNY and SVGAGI (reference sequence). V was trimmed by 2 bases and J by 5 bases, leaving 15 bases between them. CDR3 length equals 15 residues. Here the CDR3 DNA reads TGTGCCAGCAGTTACGGGAGCGGGGGAGGTTATGGCTACACCTTC. This gives the protein CASSYGSGGGYGYTF.

This chain connects TRBV4-3 to TRBJ2-1, with D possibly TRBD2 on 6 matching bases. This CDR3 has 16 residues. Germline V gene lookup returns CDR1 LGHNA and CDR2 YSLEER. Trimming shortened V by 2 bases and J by 5 bases, and 16 bases separated the two germline ends. CDR3: CASSQMAGISHNEQFF. The CDR3 DNA reads TGCGCCAGCAGCCAAATGGCGGGGATCTCACACAATGAGCAGTTCTTC.

The genes are TRBV18 and TRBJ1-1, with D perhaps TRBD1 (5 bases). The CDR3 covers 13 residues. Germline V gene data show CDR1 as KGHSH and CDR2 as LQKENI. Deletions cut 4 bases from V and 7 bases from J, with 13 bases between. The CDR3 DNA is TGTGCCAGCTCACGAGGGACCGGGGGTGAAGCTTTCTTT. It yields the protein CASSRGTGGEAFF.

This chain connects TRBV5-4 to TRBJ1-5; the D is unclear. Trimming took off 1 base at V and 5 bases at J, with 7 bases between the two ends. From germline, CDR1 is SGHNT and CDR2 YYREEE (reference sequence). The CDR3 contains 13 residues. CDR3 in amino acids: CASSLNSHQPQHF. The CDR3 DNA reads TGTGCCAGCAGCTTGAACAGCCATCAGCCCCAGCATTTT.

The chain has TRBV7-3 and TRBJ2-2; a possible D gene is TRBD1 (5 bases). Germline V CDR1 and CDR2: SGHTA, FQGTGA. Trimming removed 2 bases from V and 4 bases from J, with 11 bases in between. This CDR3 comprises 15 residues. CDR3: CASSLGQGSTGELFF. The CDR3 bases are TGTGCCAGCAGCTTAGGGCAGGGAAGCACCGGGGAGCTGTTTTTT.

The table lists this clone with a few counts. The V call is TRBV19, the J call TRBJ2-2, with D possibly being TRBD1 (6 bases). The V and J ends lost 4 bases and 7 bases respectively, with 13 bases between them. This CDR3 spans 14 amino acids. From germline, CDR1 is LNHDA and CDR2 SQIVND (reference sequence). The CDR3 nucleotides read TGTGCCAGTAGTAGACCCAGGGGAGTCGGGGAGCTGTTTTTT. Translating it yields CASSRPRGVGELFF.

The V call is TRBV29-1, the J call TRBJ1-1; a possible D gene is TRBD1 (5 bases). Looked up from germline, CDR1 is SQVTM and CDR2 is ANQGSEA. The V end was cut by 4 bases, the J end by 4 bases, with 22 bases between. The CDR3 length is 16 residues. This chain's CDR3 is CSVVSAYRKTSTEAFF. CDR3 DNA: TGCAGCGTTGTCTCCGCATACAGGAAAACGAGCACTGAAGCTTTCTTT.

V is TRBV6-1 and J is TRBJ2-3, with a weak D call TRBD1 (5 bases). Per the germline V gene, CDR1 is MNHNS and CDR2 is SASEGT. The CDR3 consists of 14 residues. Deletions cut 5 bases from V and 2 bases from J, with 11 bases between. The CDR3 protein is CASSTGRDTDTQYF. In DNA, the CDR3 is TGTGCCAGCAGTACGGGCAGGGACACAGATACGCAGTATTTT.

J is TRBJ1-1 and V is TRBV13, with a possible D match to TRBD1 (5 bases). CDR1 is PRHDT and CDR2 is FYEKMQ in the germline V gene (reference sequence). The CDR3 contains 14 residues. Trimming cost V 1 base and J 4 bases, with 10 bases left between them. The CDR3 protein is CASSLEGRATEAFF. The CDR3 DNA reads as TGTGCCAGCAGCTTAGAGGGCAGGGCCACTGAAGCTTTCTTT.

The chain recombines TRBV6-5 with TRBJ1-5; D call uncertain. Per the germline V gene, CDR1 is MNHEY and CDR2 is SVGAGI. The length of the CDR3 is 14 residues. V lost 6 bases and J 7 bases, leaving 16 bases between the germline ends. Written as DNA, the CDR3 is TGTGCCAGCAGCCAGGATTTAGGTGGCCAGCCCCAGCATTTT. Translation: CASSQDLGGQPQHF.